The rows below give T cell receptor beta chains drawn from one sample of a study of T-cell reconstitution after alpha-beta-depleted transplantation in children. TCRdb called the PCR reads again in MiXCR, with one record for every CDR3 protein. Of about 640,000 distinct CDR3 sequences in the sample, under 15% were seen once. The source was PBMCs, mostly from graft donor cells, collected 360 days after TCRalphabeta/CD19-depleted stem cell transplant. The source of these receptors is a male patient younger than 18 who had a stem cell transplant for acute myeloid leukemia, so the T cells may come from the graft donor. CDR3s include the opening cysteine and the closing phenylalanine or tryptophan. The order of the fields is V gene, clone size, J gene, CDR3 protein. For some rows the clone size is stated as once, few or many, or as a class when expanded; others skip it.

V: TRBV29-1; size: many; J: TRBJ2-7; CDR3: CSVIGQQGPSYEQYF
V: TRBV25-1; size: many; J: TRBJ2-7; CDR3: CASRRTTYEQYF
V: TRBV5-1; size: many; J: TRBJ2-5; CDR3: CASSLDVGPASETQYF
V: TRBV28; size: .; J: TRBJ1-1; CDR3: CASSSGVPRRAFF
V: TRBV5-1; size: few; J: TRBJ2-1; CDR3: CASSLARYNEQFF
V: TRBV12-3/TRBV12-4; size: many; J: TRBJ2-1; CDR3: CASSLTQLIGQFF
V: TRBV11-2; size: .; J: TRBJ2-7; CDR3: CASSPRTPRGEQYF
V: TRBV5-1; size: .; J: TRBJ2-3; CDR3: CASLGSGSSTDTQYF
V: TRBV3-1; size: .; J: TRBJ1-1; CDR3: CASSQTLQGTEAFF
V: TRBV10-3; size: .; J: TRBJ2-6; CDR3: CAISSQAGANVLTF
V: TRBV7-2; size: few; J: TRBJ2-1; CDR3: CASSKLLAGGYNEQFF
V: TRBV7-2; size: .; J: TRBJ2-6; CDR3: CAGDRAGANVLTF
V: TRBV7-3; size: few; J: TRBJ1-3; CDR3: CASSPRQGRGNTIYF
V: TRBV20-1; size: few; J: TRBJ2-5; CDR3: CSVGGLAGVGETQYF
V: TRBV11-2; size: few; J: TRBJ2-3; CDR3: CASSLVGSGSFGDTQYF
V: TRBV29-1; size: .; J: TRBJ2-7; CDR3: CSVEDGQETAYEQYF
V: TRBV29-1; size: .; J: TRBJ1-5; CDR3: CSVPGTGAEPQHF
V: TRBV7-2; size: few; J: TRBJ2-7; CDR3: CASSRSDPYEQYF
V: TRBV7-3; size: many; J: TRBJ2-1; CDR3: CASSYTGTSNDEQFF
V: TRBV28; size: many; J: TRBJ2-5; CDR3: CASSTAGYGETQYF
V: TRBV29-1; size: few; J: TRBJ2-5; CDR3: CSVVVAEAPSAETQYF
V: TRBV28; size: .; J: TRBJ2-5; CDR3: CASRRTLASPQETQYF
V: TRBV28; size: few; J: TRBJ2-3; CDR3: CASSPRPRSDTQYF
V: TRBV12-3/TRBV12-4; size: many; J: TRBJ1-1; CDR3: CASNLQGVLRAFF
V: TRBV6-2/TRBV6-3; size: .; J: TRBJ2-3; CDR3: CASSYLAGFADTQYF
V: TRBV12-3/TRBV12-4; size: many; J: TRBJ2-5; CDR3: CASSLWVQETQYF
V: TRBV6-5; size: .; J: TRBJ1-1; CDR3: CASSYGGDTEAFF
V: TRBV30; size: few; J: TRBJ2-1; CDR3: CAWSVSYYYNEQFF
V: TRBV20-1; size: .; J: TRBJ2-2; CDR3: CSARDFVGPWSRELFF
V: TRBV7-3; size: .; J: TRBJ2-7; CDR3: CASSHGGLAVYEQYF
V: TRBV6-1; size: few; J: TRBJ1-1; CDR3: CASSELRRNTEAFF
V: TRBV18; size: .; J: TRBJ2-7; CDR3: CASSRSLGNEQYF
V: TRBV27; size: .; J: TRBJ2-1; CDR3: CASRGWEHEQFF
V: TRBV6-1; size: few; J: TRBJ2-7; CDR3: CASSTLGGSYEQYF
V: TRBV14; size: once; J: TRBJ2-1; CDR3: CASSQDMGLPYNEQFF
V: TRBV19; size: .; J: TRBJ2-1; CDR3: CASSLSGTPNEQFF
V: TRBV20-1; size: .; J: TRBJ2-5; CDR3: CSASKTGLAGETQYF
V: TRBV20-1; size: .; J: TRBJ2-5; CDR3: CSAYPGPTYQETQYF
V: TRBV7-3; size: few; J: TRBJ2-3; CDR3: CASSGTSEWTDTQYF
V: TRBV28; size: many; J: TRBJ1-2; CDR3: CASSPPRQGGYGYTF